This TCR beta chain derives from a study of blood T cell repertoires in COVID-19. Across the whole study: COVID-19 samples from acute and convalescent phases originated in the United States, Italy and Spain. PBMCs, B-cell-depleted T cells, or T cells were the source of the cDNA or gDNA that made up the material.

Under the authors' procedure: Amplified reference gene primers provided the basis for estimating nucleated cell counts. Profiling relied on immunoSEQ multiplex PCR, and the TCRdb table lists in-frame clones only, not all of them. That table is the source of V, J and clone size, and D and trimming were worked out from the DNA. Counted here are under 300,000 clones, 86% occurring once; the ten biggest clones make up 3%. The V and J ends lost 2 bases and 0 bases respectively, with 19 bases between them. Germline CDR1 is LGHDT and CDR2 is YNNKEL (reference sequence). CDR3 length: 18 residues. This chain links TRBV3-1 (or the pseudogene TRBV3-2) with TRBJ1-1; D ambiguous. The receptor was isolated from a woman aged 25 to 39 with active or convalescent COVID-19. Sequencing was done on a sample of peripheral blood. In DNA, the CDR3 is TGTGCCAGCAGCCAAAGGCCGGGTGGAGTTATCATGAACACTGAAGCTTTCTTT. Translated, it gives CASSQRPGGVIMNTEAFF.